What follows is one TCR beta chain and its context. Its specificity is not known. One entry per CDR3 protein results from TCRdb running MiXCR on the 5' RACE reads. The data show 6,500 to 7,000 distinct CDR3 sequences, approximately 52% seen once. This CDR3 is built from 14 residues. The J segment lost 7 bases and the V segment lost 5 bases, leaving 8 bases of the junction unmatched. From germline, CDR1 is SGHAT and CDR2 FQNNGV. Study-wide findings and caveats: Larger-cohort validation covered only one TCR beta V-J rearrangement. Tumor Treg TCRs overlapped most with tumor naive CD4+ cells.

The specimen sequenced was naive CD4+ T cells sorted from a lymph node. Subset reported: naive CD4+ T cells, CD4+CD45RA+CD25-. The clonotype was recovered from a female donor with breast cancer. This sequence joins TRBV11-2 and TRBJ2-3; 8 bases align to TRBD2. For the CDR3, the DNA is TGTGCCAGCAGCATCCGGGGGGGCATAAATACGCAGTATTTT. As protein: CASSIRGGINTQYF.